This T cell receptor beta chain was sequenced during a study of T cell repertoires in cytomegalovirus infection (dated by TCRdb to between 2018 and 2020). Notes on the research overall: Peptide stimulations targeted recently identified HLA-C-restricted CMV epitopes, whose presentation resists viral immunomodulation, together with well-studied HLA-B-restricted epitopes. Donor HLA type was relevant to the analysis, as public TCR beta signatures indicated carriage of CMV infection together with the matching HLA type.

Instrument on record: Illumina HiSeq 1500. TCRdb reprocessing: public reads trimmed at Q25 with fastp, clones called with MiXCR, in-frame beta chains kept. Identical CDR3 proteins give one entry, which carries the most common genes and DNA. For this sample there are a few hundred thousand distinct CDR3 sequences; roughly 25% appear just once. 10% to 15% of the sample belongs to the ten largest clones. This clonotype has more than one count but fewer than ten. Its antigen is unknown. No quality values exist for individual bases; no much larger clone is one base distant. This specimen's treatment or condition label, per the study, means: in vitro stimulation with specific CMV peptide epitopes to enrich CMV-specific T cells. Summary of the overall study and its limitations: The ex vivo response was dominated by HLA-C-restricted CMV-specific TCR beta clonotypes, which also provided the single most frequent clonotype in two of eight donors. In both this cohort and an independent cohort of more than 350 donors, the cumulative frequency of public TCR beta family members distinguished carriers of CMV infection plus the relevant HLA type.

From the germline V gene, CDR1 is MNHEY and CDR2 is SVGEGT. Spanning cysteine to phenylalanine, the CDR3 consists of 13 amino acids. The entry retains the CDR3 DNA only, 39 bases that are in frame from base 1. V loses 6 bases, J loses 3 bases, and the germline ends lie 10 bases apart. The receptor comes from a human donor in good health (CMV status not recorded). Some clones in this sample may be carry-over from other donors' samples. The V gene is TRBV6-2 or TRBV6-3 and the J gene is TRBJ2-3, with no confidently assigned D gene. The sequencing here drew on cultured PBMCs, taken from culture after CMV antigen stimulation. The sequenced DNA is TGTGCCAGCAGGGGCGGCGAAACAGATACGCAGTATTTT. This codes for CASRGGETDTQYF.